This TCR beta chain was sequenced in a study of T-cell reconstitution after alpha-beta-depleted transplantation in children (dated by TCRdb to about 2016). About the investigation overall: Using TCR repertoire profiling, the study quantitatively followed how T-cell immune reconstitution unfolded in children after TCRalphabeta/CD19-depleted allogeneic hematopoietic cell transplantation.

The germline V gene (reference sequence) specifies LNHDA as CDR1 and SQIVND as CDR2. The CDR3, cysteine through phenylalanine, is 13 amino acids long. Of the read, only the CDR3 DNA is kept; its 39 bases are in frame from base 1. Clipping removes 7 bases from V and 3 bases from J, with 6 as the unmatched junction base count. What the treatment or condition label conveys for this sample: allogeneic hematopoietic cell transplantation with graft depleted of TCRalphabeta T cells and CD19 B cells. The children who served as transplant recipients had been given grafts of TCRalphabeta/CD19-depleted allogeneic hematopoietic cells. The library was generated by PCR. Instrument used: Illumina HiSeq 2500. To normalize quantification of the TCRbeta repertoire, the TCR libraries were built with molecular barcoding that relied on unique molecular identifiers. TCRdb's own reprocessing of the public reads used fastp at Q25 and MiXCR and kept productive beta chains. Rows merge per CDR3 protein into single entries with the most common DNA and genes. The sample contains more than 200,000 distinct CDR3 sequences, roughly a quarter of them found a single time. The biggest ten clones account for 2.6% of the sample.

The paper as a whole reports these results and caveats: The apparently early alphabetaT-cell count recovery about two months after transplant was reportedly dependent on only several hundred rapidly expanded clones derived from non-depleted graft cells. In some patients, the high TCRbeta diversity seen at day 60 was put down to recipient T cells and intrathymic progenitors that had survived conditioning. Hyperexpanded clone frequencies declined over subsequent months; after one year, T-cell counts and TCRbeta diversity were mostly attributed to newly produced T cells.

A word on this clonotype: Its specific antigen is unknown. No much larger clone exists at a distance of one base, and base qualities are not known.

The TCR was taken from a girl aged 2-15 years with Fanconi anemia, due to receive a stem cell transplant. The V and J genes are TRBV19 and TRBJ2-7, with 7 central nucleotides matching TRBD1. The sequenced sample was PBMCs, obtained before TCRalphabeta/CD19-depleted stem cell transplant. The DNA sequence is as follows: TGTGCCAGTAAACAGGGGCGGAACTACGAGCAGTACTTC. It translates to CASKQGRNYEQYF.